Following are 3 T cell receptor beta chains from one sample sequenced in a study of blood T cell repertoires in COVID-19 (dated by TCRdb to 2019 to 2021). Libraries were prepared through the immunoSEQ multiplex PCR assay. TCRdb obtained this table from immuneACCESS and retained in-frame rearrangements with V and J assigned. These tables miss some clones; where compared with another copy, unresolved V genes account for less than half of the shortfall, and the remainder is unexplained. This sample is represented by 200,000 to 250,000 clones; roughly 86% of them were singletons. The ten largest clones capture around 10% of the sample. Material: PBMCs or T cells enriched from blood (not recorded which). Receptors were obtained from a man between 18 and 29 years old with acute COVID-19.

The chain combines TRBV2 with TRBJ1-1; 7 nucleotides agree with TRBD1. The CDR3 length is 16 residues. Germline trimming cut 4 bases from V and 1 base from J; bases unmatched to any gene: 9. Germline V lookup: CDR1 SNHLY, CDR2 FYNNEI. CDR3 sequence (DNA): TGTGCCAGCAGTGGGACCCGGGACAGAACGAACACTGAAGCTTTCTTT. Translating it yields CASSGTRDRTNTEAFF. The full variable domain, completed using reference TRBV2 and TRBJ1-1, is EPEVTQTPSHQVTQMGQEVILRCVPISNHLYFYWYRQILGQKVEFLVSFYNNEISEKSEIFDDQFSVERPDGSNFTLKIRSTKLEDSAMYFCASSGTRDRTNTEAFFGQGTRLTVV.

This rearrangement joins TRBV5-4 to TRBJ1-2, with D maybe TRBD1 (5 bases). V was pared by 6 bases and J by 1 base, with 16 bases between. Germline V gives CDR1 SGHNT, CDR2 YYREEE (reference sequence). This CDR3 region has 15 residues. The CDR3 here is CASTRVGPYNYGYTF. CDR3 nucleotide sequence: TGTGCCAGCACCCGTGTGGGGCCTTATAACTATGGCTACACCTTC.

This clone came up once. One end of the junction varies from germline; a read error may be responsible. This rearrangement joins TRBV5-4 to TRBJ1-2, with D perhaps TRBD1 (5 bases). Per the germline V gene, CDR1 is SGHNT and CDR2 is YYREEE (reference sequence). The CDR3 length is 12 residues. The CDR3 region has the DNA TGTGCCAGCAGCTTCGGATGGGGCTTAAACCACTTC. This gives the protein CASSFGWGLNHF.